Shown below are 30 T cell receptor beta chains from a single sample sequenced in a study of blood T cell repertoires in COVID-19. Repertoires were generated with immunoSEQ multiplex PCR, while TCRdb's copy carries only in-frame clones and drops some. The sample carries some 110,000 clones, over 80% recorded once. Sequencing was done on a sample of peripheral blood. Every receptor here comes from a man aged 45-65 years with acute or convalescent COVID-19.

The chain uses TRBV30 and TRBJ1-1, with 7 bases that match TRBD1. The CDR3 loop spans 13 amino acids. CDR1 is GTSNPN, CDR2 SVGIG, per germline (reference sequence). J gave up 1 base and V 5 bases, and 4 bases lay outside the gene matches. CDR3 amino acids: CAWGGQPNTEAFF. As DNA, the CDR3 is TGTGCCTGGGGGGGACAGCCGAACACTGAAGCTTTCTTT. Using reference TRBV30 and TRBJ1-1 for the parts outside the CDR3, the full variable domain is SQTIHQWPATLVQPVGSPLSLECTVEGTSNPNLYWYRQAAGRGLQLLFYSVGIGQISSEVPQNLSASRPQDRQFILSSKKLLLSDSGFYLCAWGGQPNTEAFFGQGTRLTVV.

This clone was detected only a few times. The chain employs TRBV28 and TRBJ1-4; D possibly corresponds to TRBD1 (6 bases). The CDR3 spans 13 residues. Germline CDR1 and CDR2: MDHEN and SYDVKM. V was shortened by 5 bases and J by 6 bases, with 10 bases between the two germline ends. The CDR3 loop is CASSTTGYEKLFF. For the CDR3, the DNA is TGTGCCAGCAGTACAACAGGGTATGAAAAACTGTTTTTT.

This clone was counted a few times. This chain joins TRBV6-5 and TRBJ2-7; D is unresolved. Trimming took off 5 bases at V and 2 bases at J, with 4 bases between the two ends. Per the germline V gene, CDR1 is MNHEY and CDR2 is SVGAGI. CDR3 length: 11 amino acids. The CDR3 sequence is CASSQTYEQYF. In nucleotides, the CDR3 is TGTGCCAGCAGTCAGACCTACGAGCAGTACTTC.

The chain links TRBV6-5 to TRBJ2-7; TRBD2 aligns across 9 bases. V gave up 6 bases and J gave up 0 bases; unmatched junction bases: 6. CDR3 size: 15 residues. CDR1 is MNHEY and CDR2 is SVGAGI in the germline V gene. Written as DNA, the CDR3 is TGTGCCAGCAGGGCTAGCGGGAAGAGCTCCTACGAGCAGTACTTC. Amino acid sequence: CASRASGKSSYEQYF.

CDR3 nucleotides: TGTGCCAGCATAAGGGTTGGGGGATTGGGGGCACATACGCAGTATTTT. This gives the protein CASIRVGGLGAHTQYF. The rearrangement joins TRBV25-1 to TRBJ2-3, with D possibly matching TRBD1 (6 bases). This CDR3 has 16 amino acids. Trimming took 7 bases from V and 7 from J, leaving 24 bases between them. Germline V gene lookup returns CDR1 MGHDK and CDR2 SYGVNS.

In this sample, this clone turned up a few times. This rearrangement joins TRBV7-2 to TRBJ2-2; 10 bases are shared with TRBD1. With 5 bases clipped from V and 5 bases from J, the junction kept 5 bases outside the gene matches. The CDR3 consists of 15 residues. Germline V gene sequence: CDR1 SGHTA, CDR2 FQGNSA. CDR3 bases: TGTGCCAGCAGCCGCGACAGGGGGCGAACCGGGGAGCTGTTTTTT. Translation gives CASSRDRGRTGELFF.

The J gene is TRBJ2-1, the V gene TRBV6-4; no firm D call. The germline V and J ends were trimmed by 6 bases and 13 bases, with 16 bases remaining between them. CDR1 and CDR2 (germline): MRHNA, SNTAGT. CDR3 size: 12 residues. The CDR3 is CASSHGGRDQFF. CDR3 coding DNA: TGTGCCAGCAGCCACGGCGGTAGAGATCAGTTCTTC.

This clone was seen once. The DNA for the CDR3 is TGTGCCAGTAGTATAGCCCTAGCGGGGTCCTACAATGAGCAGTTCTTC. It specifies CASSIALAGSYNEQFF. This chain links TRBV19 with TRBJ2-1; TRBD2 matches at 9 bases. Germline CDR1 reads LNHDA; CDR2 reads SQIVND (reference sequence). This CDR3 is built from 16 residues. The V gene end was trimmed by 1 base and the J gene end by 1 base; junction bases not matched to a gene: 2.

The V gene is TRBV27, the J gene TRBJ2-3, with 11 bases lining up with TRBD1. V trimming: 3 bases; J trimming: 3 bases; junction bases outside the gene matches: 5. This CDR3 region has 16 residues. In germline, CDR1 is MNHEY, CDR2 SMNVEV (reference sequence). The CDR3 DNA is TGTGCCAGCAGTTTCCTAGGACAGGGGGCGACAGATACGCAGTATTTT. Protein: CASSFLGQGATDTQYF.

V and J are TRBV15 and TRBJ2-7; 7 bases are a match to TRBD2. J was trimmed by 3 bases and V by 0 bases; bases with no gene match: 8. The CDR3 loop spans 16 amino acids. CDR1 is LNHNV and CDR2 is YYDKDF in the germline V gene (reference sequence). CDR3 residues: CATSRDWASGNYEQYF. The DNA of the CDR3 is TGTGCCACCAGCAGAGATTGGGCTAGCGGAAACTACGAGCAGTACTTC.

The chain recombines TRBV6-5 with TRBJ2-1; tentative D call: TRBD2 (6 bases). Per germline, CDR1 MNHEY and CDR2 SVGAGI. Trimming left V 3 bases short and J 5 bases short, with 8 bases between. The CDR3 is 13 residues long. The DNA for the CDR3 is TGTGCCAGCAGTTATGCGGGGAACAATGAGCAGTTCTTC. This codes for CASSYAGNNEQFF.

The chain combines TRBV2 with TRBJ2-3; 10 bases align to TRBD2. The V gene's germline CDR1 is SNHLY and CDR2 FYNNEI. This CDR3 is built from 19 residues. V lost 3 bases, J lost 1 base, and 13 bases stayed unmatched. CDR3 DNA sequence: TGTGCCAGCAGTGAGGGCAGCGGGAGGGCCGTGTGGGGCACAGATACGCAGTATTTT. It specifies CASSEGSGRAVWGTDTQYF.

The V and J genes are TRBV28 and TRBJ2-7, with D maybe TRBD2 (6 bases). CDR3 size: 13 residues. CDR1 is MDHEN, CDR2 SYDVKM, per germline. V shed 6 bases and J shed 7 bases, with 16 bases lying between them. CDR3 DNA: TGTGCCAGCAGGACGGAGGGGAGCGGGGAGCAGTACTTC. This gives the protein CASRTEGSGEQYF. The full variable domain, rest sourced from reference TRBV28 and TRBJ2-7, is DVKVTQSSRYLVKRTGEKVFLECVQDMDHENMFWYRQDPGLGLRLIYFSYDVKMKEKGDIPEGYSVSREKKERFSLILESASTNQTSMYLCASRTEGSGEQYFGPGTRLTVT.

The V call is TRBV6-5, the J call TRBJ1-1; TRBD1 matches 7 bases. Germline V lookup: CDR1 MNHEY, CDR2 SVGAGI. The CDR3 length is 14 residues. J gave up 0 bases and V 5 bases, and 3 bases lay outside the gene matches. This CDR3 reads CASSPTGVNTEAFF. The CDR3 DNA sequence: TGTGCCAGCAGTCCTACAGGGGTGAACACTGAAGCTTTCTTT.

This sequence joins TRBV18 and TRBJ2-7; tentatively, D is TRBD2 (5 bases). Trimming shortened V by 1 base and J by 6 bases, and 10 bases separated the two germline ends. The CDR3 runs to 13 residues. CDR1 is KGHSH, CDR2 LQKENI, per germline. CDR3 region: CASSPLGEGEQYF. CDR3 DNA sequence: TGTGCCAGCTCACCACTGGGAGAAGGCGAGCAGTACTTC.

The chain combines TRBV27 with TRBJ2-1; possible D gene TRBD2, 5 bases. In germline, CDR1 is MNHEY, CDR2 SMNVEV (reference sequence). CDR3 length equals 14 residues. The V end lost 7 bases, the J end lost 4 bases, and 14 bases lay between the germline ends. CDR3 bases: TGTGCCAGCACTGCTAAGCGGTTTTACAATGAGCAGTTCTTC. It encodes CASTAKRFYNEQFF.

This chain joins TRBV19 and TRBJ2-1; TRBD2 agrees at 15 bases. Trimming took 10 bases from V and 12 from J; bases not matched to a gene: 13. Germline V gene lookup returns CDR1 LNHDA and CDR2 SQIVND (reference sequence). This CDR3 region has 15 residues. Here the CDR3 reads CATSGLAGGGGAQFF. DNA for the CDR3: TGTGCCACCTCGGGACTAGCGGGAGGTGGAGGAGCGCAGTTCTTC.

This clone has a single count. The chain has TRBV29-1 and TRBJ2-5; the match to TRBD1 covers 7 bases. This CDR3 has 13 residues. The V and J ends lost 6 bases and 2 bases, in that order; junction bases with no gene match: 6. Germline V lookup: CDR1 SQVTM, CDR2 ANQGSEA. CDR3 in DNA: TGCAGCGTGACAGGGTTGGGACAAGAGACCCAGTACTTC. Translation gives CSVTGLGQETQYF.

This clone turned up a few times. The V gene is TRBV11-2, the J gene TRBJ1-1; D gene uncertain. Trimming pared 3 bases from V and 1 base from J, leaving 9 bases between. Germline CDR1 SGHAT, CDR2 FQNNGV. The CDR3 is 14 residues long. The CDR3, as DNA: TGTGCCAGCAGCTTTGAGGGAAAGAACACTGAAGCTTTCTTT. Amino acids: CASSFEGKNTEAFF.

The CDR3 coding sequence is TGTGCCAGCAGGCCGGGACAGGGGGCGTTTGGGACAGATACGCAGTATTTT. It is translated as CASRPGQGAFGTDTQYF. The chain carries TRBV2 and TRBJ2-3; 12 positions agree with TRBD1. CDR1 and CDR2 (germline): SNHLY, FYNNEI. V dropped 6 bases and J dropped 3; count of bases not matched to a gene: 10. The CDR3 extends over 17 amino acids.

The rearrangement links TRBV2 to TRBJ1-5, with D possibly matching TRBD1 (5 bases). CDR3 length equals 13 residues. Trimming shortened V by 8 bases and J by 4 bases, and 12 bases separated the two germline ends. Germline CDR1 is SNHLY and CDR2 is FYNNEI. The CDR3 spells CASGTTVNQPQHF. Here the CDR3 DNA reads TGTGCCAGCGGTACGACAGTAAATCAGCCCCAGCATTTT.

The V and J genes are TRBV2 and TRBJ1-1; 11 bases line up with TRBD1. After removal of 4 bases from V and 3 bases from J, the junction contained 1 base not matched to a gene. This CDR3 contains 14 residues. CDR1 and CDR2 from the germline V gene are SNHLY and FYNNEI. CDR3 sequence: CASSGGQGDTEAFF. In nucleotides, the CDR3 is TGTGCCAGCAGTGGGGGACAGGGGGACACTGAAGCTTTCTTT.

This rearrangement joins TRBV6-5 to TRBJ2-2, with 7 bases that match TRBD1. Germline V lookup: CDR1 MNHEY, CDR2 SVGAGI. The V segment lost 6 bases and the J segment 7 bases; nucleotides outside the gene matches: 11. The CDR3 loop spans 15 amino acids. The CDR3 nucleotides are TGTGCCAGCAGCGTATACAGGGGATCTGGCGGGGAGCTGTTTTTT. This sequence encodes CASSVYRGSGGELFF.

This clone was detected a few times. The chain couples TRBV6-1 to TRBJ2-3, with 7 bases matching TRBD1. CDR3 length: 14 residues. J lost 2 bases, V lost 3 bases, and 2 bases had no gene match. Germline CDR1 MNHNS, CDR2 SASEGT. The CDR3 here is CASSEGQHTDTQYF. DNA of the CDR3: TGTGCCAGCAGTGAGGGACAGCACACAGATACGCAGTATTTT.

CDR3 region: CAWSDNRPNQPQHF. CDR3 DNA sequence: TGTGCCTGGAGTGATAACAGACCGAATCAGCCCCAGCATTTT. This chain links TRBV30 with TRBJ1-5; unclear D gene. V lost 1 base and J lost 4, with 11 bases in between. Germline V gene lookup returns CDR1 GTSNPN and CDR2 SVGIG (reference sequence). This CDR3 contains 14 residues.

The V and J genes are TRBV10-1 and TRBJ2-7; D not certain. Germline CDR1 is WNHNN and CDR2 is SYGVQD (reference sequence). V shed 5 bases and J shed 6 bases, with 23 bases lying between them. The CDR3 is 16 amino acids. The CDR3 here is CASSPARVSSVREQYF. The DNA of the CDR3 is TGCGCCAGCAGTCCAGCCCGGGTATCTTCGGTCCGCGAGCAGTACTTC.

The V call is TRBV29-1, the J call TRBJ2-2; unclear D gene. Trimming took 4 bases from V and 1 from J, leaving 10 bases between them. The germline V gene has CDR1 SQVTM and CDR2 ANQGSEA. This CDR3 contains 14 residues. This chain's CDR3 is CSVVGELNTGELFF. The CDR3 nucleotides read TGCAGCGTTGTCGGAGAATTGAACACCGGGGAGCTGTTTTTT.

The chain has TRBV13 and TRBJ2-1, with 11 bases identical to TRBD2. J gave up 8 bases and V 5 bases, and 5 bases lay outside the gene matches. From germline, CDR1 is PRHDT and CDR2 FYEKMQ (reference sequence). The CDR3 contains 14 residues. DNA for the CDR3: TGTGCCAGCAGCCGGACTAGCGGGTTCCATGAGCAGTTCTTC. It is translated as CASSRTSGFHEQFF.

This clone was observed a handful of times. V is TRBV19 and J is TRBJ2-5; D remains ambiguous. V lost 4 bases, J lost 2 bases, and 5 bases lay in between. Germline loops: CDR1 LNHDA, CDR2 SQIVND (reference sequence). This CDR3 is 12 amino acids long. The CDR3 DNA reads TGTGCCAGTAGTAGTACACAAGAGACCCAGTACTTC. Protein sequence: CASSSTQETQYF.

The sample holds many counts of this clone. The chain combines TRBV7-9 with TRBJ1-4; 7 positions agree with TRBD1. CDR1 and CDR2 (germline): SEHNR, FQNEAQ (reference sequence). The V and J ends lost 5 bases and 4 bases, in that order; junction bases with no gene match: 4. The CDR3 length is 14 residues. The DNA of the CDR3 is TGTGCCAGCAGCACCGGGACAGATAATGAAAAACTGTTTTTT. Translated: CASSTGTDNEKLFF.